The 21 T cell receptor beta chains given below trace back to one sample, sequenced in a study of blood T cell repertoires in COVID-19. Produced via immunoSEQ multiplex PCR; TCRdb's table is partial and in-frame only. The sample contains 300,000 to 350,000 clones, over 75% of which appear only once. Sequencing was done on a sample of PBMCs or T cells enriched from blood (not recorded which). All receptors derive from a man aged 25 to 40 who had recovered from COVID-19.

This clone appeared a few times. V is TRBV7-2 and J is TRBJ1-1; D is unclear. Trimming stripped 2 bases from V and 1 base from J, with 11 bases between. This CDR3 contains 15 residues. Germline values: CDR1 SGHTA, CDR2 FQGNSA. The CDR3 is CASSLNGGGNTEAFF. DNA for the CDR3: TGTGCCAGCAGCTTAAATGGTGGAGGGAACACTGAAGCTTTCTTT.

The chain carries TRBV7-8 and TRBJ2-5, with 7 positions matching TRBD2. The length of the CDR3 is 16 residues. Germline V gives CDR1 SGHVS, CDR2 FQNEAQ. V dropped 4 bases and J dropped 4; count of bases not matched to a gene: 12. Written as DNA, the CDR3 is TGTGCCAGCAGCTATTGGATAGCGGGTGGTCTAGAGACCCAGTACTTC. It yields the protein CASSYWIAGGLETQYF.

This chain joins TRBV15 and TRBJ2-7; TRBD1 matches 9 bases. V lost 3 bases to trimming and J lost 3 bases; unmatched junction nucleotides: 9. Germline V gives CDR1 LNHNV, CDR2 YYDKDF (reference sequence). CDR3 length: 16 amino acids. This CDR3 is CATSRGIGQGLYEQYF. The DNA of the CDR3 is TGTGCCACCAGCAGGGGTATAGGACAGGGGCTCTACGAGCAGTACTTC.

V usage is TRBV19 and J usage is TRBJ1-5; D possibly corresponds to TRBD1 (5 bases). The CDR3 runs to 16 residues. Trimming removed 4 bases from V and 5 bases from J, with 18 bases in between. Germline loops: CDR1 LNHDA, CDR2 SQIVND (reference sequence). CDR3 sequence (DNA): TGTGCCAGTAGTAGCCCTCGTCAGGGAGGCGATCAGCCCCAGCATTTT. Translation: CASSSPRQGGDQPQHF.

V gene TRBV29-1 combines with J gene TRBJ1-3; 7 nucleotides agree with TRBD1. This CDR3 has 15 amino acids. CDR1 is SQVTM, CDR2 ANQGSEA, per germline. V shed 6 bases, J shed 2 bases, and the junction held 10 bases outside the gene matches. The CDR3: CSVEPTGYPGNTIYF. In DNA, the CDR3 is TGCAGCGTAGAGCCGACAGGGTACCCTGGAAACACCATATATTTT.

J is TRBJ2-3 and V is TRBV11-2; 12 bases line up with TRBD1. The CDR3 is 16 amino acids. J gave up 6 bases and V 5 bases, and 9 bases lay outside the gene matches. Germline CDR1 and CDR2: SGHAT and FQNNGV. CDR3 in amino acids: CASSRRGTGGLDTQYF. DNA for the CDR3: TGTGCCAGCAGCCGAAGGGGGACAGGGGGCCTCGATACGCAGTATTTT.

The V call is TRBV30, the J call TRBJ2-7; 7 bases align to TRBD2. This CDR3 is built from 15 residues. Looked up from germline, CDR1 is GTSNPN and CDR2 is SVGIG (reference sequence). V dropped 0 bases and J dropped 4; count of bases not matched to a gene: 9. This chain's CDR3 is CAWSVGGGVLYEQYF. CDR3 in DNA: TGTGCCTGGAGTGTCGGGGGAGGGGTGCTGTACGAGCAGTACTTC.

The V and J genes are TRBV30 and TRBJ2-4; D might be TRBD2 (5 bases). Trimming removed 1 base from V and 15 bases from J, with 16 bases in between. CDR3 length: 12 amino acids. The V gene's germline CDR1 is GTSNPN and CDR2 SVGIG (reference sequence). The DNA of the CDR3 is TGTGCCTGGAGTGAGACGTGGAGGCCGCTGTACTTC. This codes for CAWSETWRPLYF.

The chain recombines TRBV4-1 with TRBJ2-7; weak D call: TRBD1 (5 bases). With 1 base removed from V and 5 bases from J, the gap between germline ends came to 15 bases. The CDR3 consists of 15 residues. CDR1 and CDR2 (germline): MGHRA, YSYEKL. CDR3 sequence reads: CASSQGQAWGNEQYF. CDR3 nucleotide sequence: TGCGCCAGCAGCCAAGGGCAGGCCTGGGGCAACGAGCAGTACTTC.

This clone appeared once. The V and J genes are TRBV7-2 and TRBJ1-4; TRBD1 is a possible D gene (5 bases). CDR3 length: 15 amino acids. Looked up from germline, CDR1 is SGHTA and CDR2 is FQGNSA. Deletions cut 3 bases from V and 6 bases from J, with 14 bases between. CDR3 sequence: CASSFRRGGDEKLFF. CDR3 coding DNA: TGTGCCAGCAGCTTTAGGAGGGGAGGAGATGAAAAACTGTTTTTT.

The rearrangement joins TRBV19 to TRBJ1-1; D may be TRBD1 (6 bases). The CDR3 consists of 13 residues. V was cut by 6 bases and J by 1 base, with 9 bases left in between. CDR1 is LNHDA, CDR2 SQIVND, per germline (reference sequence). In DNA, the CDR3 is TGTGCCAGTAGAAGGACAGAGAACACTGAAGCTTTCTTT. Protein: CASRRTENTEAFF.

The chain recombines TRBV5-8 with TRBJ1-1, with D tentatively TRBD1 (5 bases). The length of the CDR3 is 11 residues. Germline CDR1 reads SGHTS; CDR2 reads YDEGEE. V lost 4 bases and J 10 bases, leaving 11 bases between the germline ends. The CDR3 region has the DNA TGTGCCAGCAGCCCGGGACTCGGAGCTTTCTTT. It translates to CASSPGLGAFF.

The V gene is TRBV10-3, the J gene TRBJ2-2, with D maybe TRBD1 (6 bases). This CDR3 has 16 amino acids. V lost 3 bases and J 2 bases, leaving 13 bases between the germline ends. Germline V gene data show CDR1 as ENHRY and CDR2 as SYGVKD. CDR3 sequence reads: CAISDIRDTNTGELFF. CDR3 bases: TGTGCCATCAGTGATATCCGGGACACTAACACCGGGGAGCTGTTTTTT.

The gene calls are TRBV5-1 and TRBJ1-1, with D unresolved. Germline values: CDR1 SGHRS, CDR2 YFSETQ. The CDR3 consists of 13 residues. V was trimmed by 4 bases and J by 1 base, leaving 8 bases between them. The CDR3 sequence is CASSGTSNTEAFF. The CDR3 nucleotides are TGCGCCAGCAGCGGTACATCGAACACTGAAGCTTTCTTT.

The chain has TRBV18 and TRBJ2-1, with 9 bases identical to TRBD1. Per germline, CDR1 KGHSH and CDR2 LQKENI. The CDR3 spans 16 residues. J was trimmed by 3 bases and V by 3 bases; bases with no gene match: 6. The CDR3 protein is CASSPPTGGYYNEQFF. The CDR3, as DNA: TGTGCCAGCTCACCGCCCACAGGGGGCTACTACAATGAGCAGTTCTTC. The full variable domain, in which reference TRBV18 and TRBJ2-1 provide the parts outside the CDR3, is NAGVMQNPRHLVRRRGQEARLRCSPMKGHSHVYWYRQLPEEGLKFMVYLQKENIIDESGMPKERFSAEFPKEGPSILRIQQVVRGDSAAYFCASSPPTGGYYNEQFFGPGTRLTVL.

This rearrangement joins TRBV5-4 to TRBJ2-7; TRBD1 aligns across 10 bases. J gave up 6 bases and V 2 bases, and 5 bases lay outside the gene matches. The CDR3 is 14 amino acids. From germline, CDR1 is SGHNT and CDR2 YYREEE (reference sequence). CDR3 loop: CASSFGTGDFEQYF. In DNA form, the CDR3 reads TGTGCCAGCAGCTTCGGGACAGGGGACTTCGAGCAGTACTTC.

This clone appeared a few times. This sequence joins TRBV28 and TRBJ2-3, with TRBD1 matching over 10 bases. The CDR3 totals 15 residues. Germline V gene sequence: CDR1 MDHEN, CDR2 SYDVKM. After removal of 2 bases from V and 2 bases from J, the junction contained 1 base not matched to a gene. CDR3: CASSLGTGDTDTQYF. In DNA, the CDR3 is TGTGCCAGCAGTTTAGGGACAGGGGACACAGATACGCAGTATTTT.

For the CDR3, the DNA is TGCGCCAGCAGCCAAGAAAGGACAGGGAGATACGAGCAGTACTTC. Its protein is CASSQERTGRYEQYF. The rearrangement joins TRBV4-1 to TRBJ2-7; 8 bases are a match to TRBD1. The CDR3 is made up of 15 amino acids. The V gene's germline CDR1 is MGHRA and CDR2 YSYEKL. J gave up 4 bases and V 0 bases, and 5 bases lay outside the gene matches.

This clone was seen ten or more times. This sequence joins TRBV5-1 and TRBJ2-1; D possibly corresponds to TRBD1 (6 bases). Germline CDR1 is SGHRS and CDR2 is YFSETQ. The CDR3 runs to 14 residues. V was trimmed by 8 bases and J by 4 bases, leaving 16 bases between them. CDR3 in amino acids: CARVDSALYNEQFF. CDR3 DNA: TGCGCCAGGGTGGACAGCGCGTTATACAATGAGCAGTTCTTC.

This clone was seen just once. Other DNA sequences of this sample code for an identical CDR3. V gene TRBV18 combines with J gene TRBJ2-7; D ambiguous. V was trimmed by 2 bases and J by 3 bases, leaving 8 bases between them. The CDR3 loop spans 13 amino acids. Germline CDR1 reads KGHSH; CDR2 reads LQKENI. Here the CDR3 DNA reads TGTGCCAGCTCACCATCGTCGAGCTACGAGCAGTACTTC. As protein: CASSPSSSYEQYF.

The chain uses TRBV28 and TRBJ1-6; 9 bases are shared with TRBD1. Germline V gene sequence: CDR1 MDHEN, CDR2 SYDVKM. V shed 8 bases and J 7 bases; nucleotides not matched to a gene: 24. CDR3 length equals 20 residues. The CDR3 spells CASSDIPGQGPHGPNSPLHF. The CDR3 coding sequence is TGTGCCAGCTCCGATATACCGGGACAGGGCCCCCACGGACCCAATTCACCCCTCCACTTT.